This passage covers 3 T cell receptor beta chains from one sample sequenced in a study of cytomegalovirus exposure and HLA in healthy donors. The PCR ran on 60 Vbeta and 13 Jbeta primers. Profiling relied on immunoSEQ multiplex PCR, and the TCRdb table lists in-frame clones only, not all of them. The sample lists roughly 200,000 clones, around 90% occurring once. The sample was PBMCs. The receptors were sampled from a boy aged 2 to 10 in good health and CMV-seronegative.

This rearrangement joins TRBV5-8 to TRBJ2-1; perhaps TRBD2 as D (7 bases). CDR3 length: 16 amino acids. V lost 4 bases and J lost 10, with 24 bases in between. CDR1 and CDR2 from the germline V gene are SGHTS and YDEGEE. CDR3 sequence (DNA): TGTGCCAGCAGCCCCCCGGGGGGCTACAGGGAGTGGGAGCAGTTCTTC. Translating gives CASSPPGGYREWEQFF.

V usage is TRBV6-1 and J usage is TRBJ2-3; tentative D call: TRBD1 (6 bases). Trimming took 3 bases from V and 9 from J, leaving 16 bases between them. Germline-derived CDR1 and CDR2 are MNHNS and SASEGT. The CDR3 runs 14 residues. In DNA, the CDR3 is TGTGCCAGCAGTGATTCCCTAGCAGGGGACACGCAGTATTTT. This codes for CASSDSLAGDTQYF.

The genes are TRBV9 and TRBJ1-4; 7 nucleotides line up with TRBD1. CDR1 and CDR2 (germline): SGDLS, YYNGEE. The V and J ends lost 4 bases and 5 bases, in that order; junction bases with no gene match: 8. The length of the CDR3 is 15 residues. The CDR3 DNA is TGTGCCAGCAGCTTAACAGGGGCCCCCAATGAAAAACTGTTTTTT. This translates into CASSLTGAPNEKLFF.